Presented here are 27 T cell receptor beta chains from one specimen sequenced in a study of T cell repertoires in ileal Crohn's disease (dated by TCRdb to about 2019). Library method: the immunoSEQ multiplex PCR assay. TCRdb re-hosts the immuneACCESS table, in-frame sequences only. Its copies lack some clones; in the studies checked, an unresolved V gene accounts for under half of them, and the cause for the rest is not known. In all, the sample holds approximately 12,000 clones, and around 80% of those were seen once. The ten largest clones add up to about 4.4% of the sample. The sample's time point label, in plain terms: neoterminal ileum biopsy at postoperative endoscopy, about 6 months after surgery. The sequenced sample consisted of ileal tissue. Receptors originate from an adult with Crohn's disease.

CDR3 region: CASSQSGTSGGETQYF. The DNA of the CDR3 is TGTGCCAGCAGCCAATCTGGGACTAGCGGGGGGGAGACCCAGTACTTC. The chain combines TRBV4-2 with TRBJ2-5, with 15 bases lining up with TRBD2. The germline CDR1 and CDR2 sequences are LGHNA and YNFKEQ. The CDR3 covers 16 residues. V trimming: 2 bases; J trimming: 5 bases; junction bases outside the gene matches: 3.

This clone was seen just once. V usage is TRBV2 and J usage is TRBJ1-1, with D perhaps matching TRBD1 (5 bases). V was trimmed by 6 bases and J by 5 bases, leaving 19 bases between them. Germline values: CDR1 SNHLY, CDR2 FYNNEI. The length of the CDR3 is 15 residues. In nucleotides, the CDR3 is TGTGCCAGCAGGGACCCAGGGAAAGTTAATACTGAAGCTTTCTTT. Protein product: CASRDPGKVNTEAFF.

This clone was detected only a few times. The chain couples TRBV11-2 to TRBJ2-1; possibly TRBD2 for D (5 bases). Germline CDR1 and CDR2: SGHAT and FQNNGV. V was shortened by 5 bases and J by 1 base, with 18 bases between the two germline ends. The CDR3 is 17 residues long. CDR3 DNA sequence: TGTGCCAGCAGCCCGGAACCCATACTAGGGTCCTACAATGAGCAGTTCTTC. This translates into CASSPEPILGSYNEQFF.

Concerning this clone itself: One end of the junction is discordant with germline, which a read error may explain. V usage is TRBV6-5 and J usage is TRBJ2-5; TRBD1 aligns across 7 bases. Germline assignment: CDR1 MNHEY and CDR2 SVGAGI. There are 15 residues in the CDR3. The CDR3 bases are TGTGCCACCCGTCCCTACGACAGGGCCACATGGTCCCAGAACTTC. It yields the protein CATRPYDRATWSQNF.

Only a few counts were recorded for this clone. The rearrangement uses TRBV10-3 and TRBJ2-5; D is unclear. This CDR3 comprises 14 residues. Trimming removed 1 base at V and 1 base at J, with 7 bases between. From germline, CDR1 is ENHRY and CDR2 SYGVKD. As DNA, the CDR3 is TGTGCCATCAGTGAGTATGGCAGCCAAGAGACCCAGTACTTC. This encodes CAISEYGSQETQYF.

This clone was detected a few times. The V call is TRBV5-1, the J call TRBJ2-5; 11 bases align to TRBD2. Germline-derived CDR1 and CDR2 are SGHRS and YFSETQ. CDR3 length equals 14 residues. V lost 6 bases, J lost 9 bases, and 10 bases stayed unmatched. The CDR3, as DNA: TGCGCCAGCAAGGGGACTAGCGGCTTACGGGCCCAGTACTTC. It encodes CASKGTSGLRAQYF.

CDR3: CASSPGAGWNEQFF. The CDR3 DNA reads as TGTGCCAGCTCACCAGGAGCGGGGTGGAATGAGCAGTTCTTC. The chain couples TRBV18 to TRBJ2-1, with 7 bases that match TRBD2. Germline V gene lookup returns CDR1 KGHSH and CDR2 LQKENI. With 2 bases clipped from V and 7 bases from J, the junction kept 5 bases outside the gene matches. CDR3 size: 14 residues.

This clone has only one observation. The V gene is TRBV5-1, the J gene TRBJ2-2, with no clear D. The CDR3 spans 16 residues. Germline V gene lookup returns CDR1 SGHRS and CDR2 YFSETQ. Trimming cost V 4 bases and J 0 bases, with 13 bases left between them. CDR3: CASSPGLIANTGELFF. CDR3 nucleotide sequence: TGCGCCAGCAGCCCAGGCCTGATCGCGAACACCGGGGAGCTGTTTTTT.

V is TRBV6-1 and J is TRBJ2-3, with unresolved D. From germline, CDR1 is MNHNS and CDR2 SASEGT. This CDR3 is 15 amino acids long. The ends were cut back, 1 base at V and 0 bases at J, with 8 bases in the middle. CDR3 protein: CASSEGHTSTDTQYF. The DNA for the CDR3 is TGTGCCAGCAGTGAAGGTCACACCAGCACAGATACGCAGTATTTT.

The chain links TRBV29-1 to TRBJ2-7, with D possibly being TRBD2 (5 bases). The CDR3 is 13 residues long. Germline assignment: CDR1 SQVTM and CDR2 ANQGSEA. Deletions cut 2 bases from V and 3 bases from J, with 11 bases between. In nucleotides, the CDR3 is TGCAGCGTTGAACGGGGTACGAGCTACGAGCAGTACTTC. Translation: CSVERGTSYEQYF.

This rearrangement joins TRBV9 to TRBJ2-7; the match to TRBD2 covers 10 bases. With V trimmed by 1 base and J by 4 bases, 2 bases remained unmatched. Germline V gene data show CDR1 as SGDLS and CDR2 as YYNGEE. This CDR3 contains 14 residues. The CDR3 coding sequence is TGTGCCAGCAGCGTAACTAGCGGGACTTACGAGCAGTACTTC. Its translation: CASSVTSGTYEQYF. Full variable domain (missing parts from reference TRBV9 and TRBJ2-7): DSGVTQTPKHLITATGQRVTLRCSPRSGDLSVYWYQQSLDQGLQFLIQYYNGEERAKGNILERFSAQQFPDLHSELNLSSLELGDSALYFCASSVTSGTYEQYFGPGTRLTVT.

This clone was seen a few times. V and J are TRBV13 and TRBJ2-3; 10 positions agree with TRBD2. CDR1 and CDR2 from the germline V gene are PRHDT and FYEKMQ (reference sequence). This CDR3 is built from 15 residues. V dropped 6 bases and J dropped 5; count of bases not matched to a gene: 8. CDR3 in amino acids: CASRQRGGLGDTQYF. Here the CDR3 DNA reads TGTGCCAGCAGGCAGCGGGGGGGCCTGGGAGATACGCAGTATTTT.

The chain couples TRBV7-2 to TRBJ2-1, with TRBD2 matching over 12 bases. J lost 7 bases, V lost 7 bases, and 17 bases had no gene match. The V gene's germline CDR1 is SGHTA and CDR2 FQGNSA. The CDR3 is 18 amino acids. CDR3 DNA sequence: TGTGCCAGCACCCCGAAGGCTAGCGGGAGGGCCCGGGGGAATGAGCAGTTCTTC. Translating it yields CASTPKASGRARGNEQFF.

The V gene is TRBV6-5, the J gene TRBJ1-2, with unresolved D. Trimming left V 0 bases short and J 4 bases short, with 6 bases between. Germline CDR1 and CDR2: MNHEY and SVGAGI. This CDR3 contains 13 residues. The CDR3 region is CASSYSRIYGYTF. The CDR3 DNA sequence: TGTGCCAGCAGTTACTCGCGGATCTATGGCTACACCTTC.

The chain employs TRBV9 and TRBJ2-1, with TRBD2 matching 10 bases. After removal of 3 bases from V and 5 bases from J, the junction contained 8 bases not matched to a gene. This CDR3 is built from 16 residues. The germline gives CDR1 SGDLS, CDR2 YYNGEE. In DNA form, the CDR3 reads TGTGCCAGCAGCGGCCGCCCCGGGACTAGCGACAATGAGCAGTTCTTC. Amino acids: CASSGRPGTSDNEQFF.

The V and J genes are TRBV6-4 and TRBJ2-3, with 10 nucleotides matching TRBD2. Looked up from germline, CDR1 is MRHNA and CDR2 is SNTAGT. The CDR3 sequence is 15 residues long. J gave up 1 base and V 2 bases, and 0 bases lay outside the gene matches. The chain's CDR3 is CASSDGTSGTDTQYF. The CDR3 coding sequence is TGTGCCAGCAGTGACGGGACTAGCGGCACAGATACGCAGTATTTT.

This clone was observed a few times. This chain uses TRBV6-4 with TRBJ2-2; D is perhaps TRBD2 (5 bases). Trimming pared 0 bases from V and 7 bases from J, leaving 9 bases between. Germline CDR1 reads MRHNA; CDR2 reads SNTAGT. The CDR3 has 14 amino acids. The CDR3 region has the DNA TGTGCCAGCAGTGACTCGGCAGAGGGCGGGGAGCTGTTTTTT. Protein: CASSDSAEGGELFF.

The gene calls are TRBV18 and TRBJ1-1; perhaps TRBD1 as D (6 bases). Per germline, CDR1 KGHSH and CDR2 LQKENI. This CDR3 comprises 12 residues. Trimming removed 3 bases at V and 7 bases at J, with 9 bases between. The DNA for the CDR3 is TGTGCCAGCTCACCTGACAGGTTTGAAGCTTTCTTT. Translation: CASSPDRFEAFF.

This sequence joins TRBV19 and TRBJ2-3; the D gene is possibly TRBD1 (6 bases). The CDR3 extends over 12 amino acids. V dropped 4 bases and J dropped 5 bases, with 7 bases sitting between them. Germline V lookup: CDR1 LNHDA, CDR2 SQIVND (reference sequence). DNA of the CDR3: TGTGCCAGTAGTACACAGGGAGATACGCAGTATTTT. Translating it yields CASSTQGDTQYF.

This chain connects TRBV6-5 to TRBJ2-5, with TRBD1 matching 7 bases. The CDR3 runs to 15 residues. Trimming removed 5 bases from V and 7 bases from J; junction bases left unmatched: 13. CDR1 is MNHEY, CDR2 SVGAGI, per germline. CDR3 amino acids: CASSRPGGPGGTQYF. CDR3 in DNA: TGTGCCAGCAGTCGACCGGGCGGACCAGGGGGGACCCAGTACTTC.

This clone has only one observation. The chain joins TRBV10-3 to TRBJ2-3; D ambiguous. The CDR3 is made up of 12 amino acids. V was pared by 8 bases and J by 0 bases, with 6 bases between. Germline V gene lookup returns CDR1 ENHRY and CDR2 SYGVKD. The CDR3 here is CAIGPSTDTQYF. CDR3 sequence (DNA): TGTGCCATCGGGCCTAGCACAGATACGCAGTATTTT.

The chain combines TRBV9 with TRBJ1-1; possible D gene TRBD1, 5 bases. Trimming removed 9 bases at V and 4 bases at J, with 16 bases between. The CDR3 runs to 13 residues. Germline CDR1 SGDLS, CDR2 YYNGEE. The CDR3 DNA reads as TGTGCCACGGGGGGGGAGCTGGGCACTGAAGCTTTCTTT. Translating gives CATGGELGTEAFF.

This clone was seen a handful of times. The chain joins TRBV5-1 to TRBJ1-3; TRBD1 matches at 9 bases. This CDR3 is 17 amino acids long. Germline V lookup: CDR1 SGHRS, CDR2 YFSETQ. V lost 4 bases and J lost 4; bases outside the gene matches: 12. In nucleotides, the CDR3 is TGCGCCAGCAGCAACGTCGGGACAGGGTCTTTCGGAAACACCATATATTTT. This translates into CASSNVGTGSFGNTIYF.

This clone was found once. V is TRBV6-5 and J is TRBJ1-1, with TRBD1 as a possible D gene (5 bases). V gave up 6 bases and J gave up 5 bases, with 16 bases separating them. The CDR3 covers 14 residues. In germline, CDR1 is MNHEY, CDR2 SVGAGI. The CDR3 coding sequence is TGTGCCAGCAGCCCCCTTGCGGGGGAGACTGAAGCTTTCTTT. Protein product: CASSPLAGETEAFF.

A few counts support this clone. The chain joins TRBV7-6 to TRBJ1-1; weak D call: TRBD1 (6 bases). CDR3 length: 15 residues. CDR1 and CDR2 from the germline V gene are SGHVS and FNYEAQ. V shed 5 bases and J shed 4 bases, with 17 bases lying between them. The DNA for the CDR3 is TGTGCCAGCAGCCCAGGGGTTGGGAGAGGCACTGAAGCTTTCTTT. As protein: CASSPGVGRGTEAFF.

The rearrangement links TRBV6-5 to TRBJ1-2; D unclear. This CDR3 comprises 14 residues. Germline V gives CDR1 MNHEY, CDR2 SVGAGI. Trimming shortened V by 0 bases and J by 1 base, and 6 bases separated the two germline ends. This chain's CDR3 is CASSYSAGNYGYTF. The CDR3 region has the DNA TGTGCCAGCAGTTACTCCGCCGGTAACTATGGCTACACCTTC.

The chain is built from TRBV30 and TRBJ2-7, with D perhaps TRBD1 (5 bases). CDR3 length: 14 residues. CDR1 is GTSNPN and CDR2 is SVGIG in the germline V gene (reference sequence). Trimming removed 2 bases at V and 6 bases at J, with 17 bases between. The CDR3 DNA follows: TGTGCCTGGAGTCTCTCAGGGCTAGTAGCCGAGCAGTACTTC. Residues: CAWSLSGLVAEQYF.